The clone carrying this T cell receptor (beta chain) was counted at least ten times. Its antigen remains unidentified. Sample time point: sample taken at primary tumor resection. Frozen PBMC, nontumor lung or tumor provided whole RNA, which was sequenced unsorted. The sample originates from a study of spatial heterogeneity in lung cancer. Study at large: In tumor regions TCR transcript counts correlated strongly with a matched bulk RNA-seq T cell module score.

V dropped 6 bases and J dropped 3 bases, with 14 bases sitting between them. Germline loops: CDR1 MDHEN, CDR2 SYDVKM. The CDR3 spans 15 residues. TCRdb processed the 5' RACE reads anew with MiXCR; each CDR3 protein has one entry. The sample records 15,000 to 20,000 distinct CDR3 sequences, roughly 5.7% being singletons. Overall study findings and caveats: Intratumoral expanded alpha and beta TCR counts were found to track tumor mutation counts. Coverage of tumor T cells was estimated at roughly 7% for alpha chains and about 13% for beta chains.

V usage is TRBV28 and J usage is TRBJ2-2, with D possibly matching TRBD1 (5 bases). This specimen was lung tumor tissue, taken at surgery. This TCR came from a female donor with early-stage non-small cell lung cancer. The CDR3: CASSPGYFYTGELFF. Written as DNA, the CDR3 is TGTGCCAGCAGCCCAGGGTATTTTTACACCGGGGAGCTGTTTTTT. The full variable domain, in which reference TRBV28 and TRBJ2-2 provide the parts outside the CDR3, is DVKVTQSSRYLVKRTGEKVFLECVQDMDHENMFWYRQDPGLGLRLIYFSYDVKMKEKGDIPEGYSVSREKKERFSLILESASTNQTSMYLCASSPGYFYTGELFFGEGSRLTVL.